Below are 8 T cell receptor beta chains sequenced from a single sample in a study of blood T cells in healthy people across ages (dated by TCRdb to 2015 to 2017). Libraries were constructed by 5' RACE. TCRdb names Illumina HiSeq 2500 as the instrument used. A second PCR of about 7 to 12 cycles was run with a J-beta primer mix and a sample-barcoded 5' primer. The public reads were quality trimmed at Q25 with fastp and then assembled into clones with MiXCR by TCRdb, keeping productive beta chains. Rows matching on CDR3 protein sequence are summarized as one entry with the most common DNA and genes. Recorded for this sample are about 800,000 distinct CDR3 sequences; less than 60% of them occurred a single time. Of the sample, about a sixth is held by the ten largest clones. The sample comprised blood. The receptors come from a man aged 80 or over in good health.

This clonotype has just a few counts. The rearrangement uses TRBV5-6 and TRBJ2-3; 14 nucleotides align to TRBD2. The CDR3 covers 17 residues. V dropped 6 bases and J dropped 6; count of bases not matched to a gene: 12. Germline values: CDR1 SGHDT, CDR2 YYEEEE. This CDR3 is CASNIWGLAGVRDTQYF. The CDR3 DNA follows: TGTGCCAGCAACATATGGGGACTAGCGGGAGTTCGGGATACGCAGTATTTT.

The chain has TRBV29-1 and TRBJ2-2; 10 bases align to TRBD1. V shed 7 bases and J 3 bases; nucleotides not matched to a gene: 5. The CDR3 is 14 amino acids. Germline lookup yields CDR1 SQVTM and CDR2 ANQGSEA. In DNA form, the CDR3 reads TGCAGCGCCGGTGGGACAGGGGACACCGGGGAGCTGTTTTTT. As protein: CSAGGTGDTGELFF.

This chain connects TRBV14 to TRBJ1-2; D possibly corresponds to TRBD1 (5 bases). The CDR3 runs to 12 residues. The V gene lost 1 base and the J gene lost 7 bases, with 7 bases spanning the gap. Germline CDR1 SGHDN, CDR2 FVKESK. CDR3 sequence (DNA): TGTGCCAGCAGCCAAGGAGGGGTTGGCTACACCTTC. This codes for CASSQGGVGYTF.

This chain joins TRBV7-3 and TRBJ2-1; D remains unclear. Germline loops: CDR1 SGHTA, CDR2 FQGTGA. The CDR3 is 13 amino acids. Trimming shortened V by 3 bases and J by 8 bases, and 11 bases separated the two germline ends. The CDR3 DNA follows: TGTGCCAGCAGCTTTTACAAGGGTTATGAGCAGTTCTTC. It codes for CASSFYKGYEQFF. Variable domain in full (rest from reference TRBV7-3 and TRBJ2-1): GAGVSQTPSNKVTEKGKYVELRCDPISGHTALYWYRQSLGQGPEFLIYFQGTGAADDSGLPNDRFFAVRPEGSVSTLKIQRTERGDSAVYLCASSFYKGYEQFFGPGTRLTVL.

The chain has TRBV11-1 and TRBJ2-5; TRBD2 might be the D (6 bases). The V end was cut by 3 bases, the J end by 2 bases, with 13 bases between. Germline assignment: CDR1 SGHAT and CDR2 FQDESV (reference sequence). This CDR3 comprises 15 residues. The CDR3 loop reads CASSLEKGTQETQYF. CDR3 bases: TGTGCCAGCAGCTTGGAGAAGGGGACTCAAGAGACCCAGTACTTC.

The chain has TRBV29-1 and TRBJ2-7; 9 positions agree with TRBD2. The CDR3 runs to 14 residues. Germline CDR1 reads SQVTM; CDR2 reads ANQGSEA. The J segment lost 3 bases and the V segment lost 7 bases, leaving 10 bases of the junction unmatched. This chain's CDR3 is CSARGGVLGYEQYF. The CDR3 DNA reads as TGCAGCGCACGCGGGGGGGTGTTGGGCTACGAGCAGTACTTC.

V gene TRBV5-1 combines with J gene TRBJ2-7; D is ambiguous. Between the trimmed V and J ends, which lost 4 bases and 2 bases, there was a span of 13 bases. Germline CDR1 SGHRS, CDR2 YFSETQ. The CDR3 covers 14 residues. Here the CDR3 reads CASSVDASAYEQYF. The CDR3 nucleotides are TGCGCCAGCAGCGTGGACGCCTCAGCCTACGAGCAGTACTTC.

The chain has TRBV6-1 and TRBJ2-7; 8 nucleotides agree with TRBD1. CDR1 and CDR2 from the germline V gene are MNHNS and SASEGT. This CDR3 contains 17 residues. Losses at the gene ends were 6 bases for V and 1 base for J; bases not matched to a gene: 14. CDR3 DNA: TGTGCCAGCAGCTCAACCCTCGGGACAGGAACGTCCTACGAGCAGTACTTC. This encodes CASSSTLGTGTSYEQYF.